This is a list of T cell receptor beta chains from one sample in a study of control samples from healthy donors and cancer patients. Repertoires were generated with immunoSEQ multiplex PCR, while TCRdb's copy carries only in-frame clones and drops some. The sample has roughly 100,000 clones; roughly 89% are singletons. Source material: blood. All receptors come from a human donor in good health. The donor label of this sample is uncertain. The CDR3 runs from the conserved cysteine through the conserved F or W. A D gene is named only where the DNA matches it firmly. The size field is filled for only some rows; it gives once, few, many or a size class.

clone size,J gene,D gene,V gene,CDR3 protein,CDR3 DNA
once,TRBJ2-7,.,TRBV10-1,CASSPRGSAPYEQYF,TGCGCCAGCAGTCCCCGAGGGTCAGCACCCTACGAGCAGTACTTC
once,TRBJ1-1,TRBD1,TRBV5-3,CASNSTGVNTEAFF,TGTGCCAGCAACTCGACAGGGGTGAACACTGAAGCTTTCTTT
.,TRBJ1-1,.,TRBV5-1,CASRGEGGTEAFF,TGCGCCAGCAGGGGGGAGGGAGGGACTGAAGCTTTCTTT
.,TRBJ1-2,TRBD1,TRBV3-1/TRBV3-2,CASSQDYRGGGYTF,TGTGCCAGCAGCCAAGATTACAGGGGGGGTGGCTACACCTTC
.,TRBJ1-1,.,TRBV19,CASSVSMKNTEAFF,TGTGCCAGTAGTGTAAGTATGAAGAACACTGAAGCTTTCTTT
.,TRBJ1-1,.,TRBV15,CATSRDLQFTEAFF,TGTGCCACCAGCAGAGATCTCCAGTTCACTGAAGCTTTCTTT
.,TRBJ2-7,.,TRBV28,CASRTRNFYEQYF,TGTGCCAGCAGGACACGAAACTTCTACGAGCAGTACTTC
.,TRBJ1-2,.,TRBV6-5,CASSRSNNYGYTF,TGTGCCAGCAGTCGGTCCAATAACTATGGCTACACCTTC
once,TRBJ1-1,.,TRBV2,CASGPNTEAFF,TGTGCCAGCGGACCCAACACTGAAGCTTTCTTT
once,TRBJ2-3,TRBD2,TRBV5-1,CASGTGGQADTQYF,TGCGCCAGCGGGACGGGGGGGCAAGCAGATACGCAGTATTTT
.,TRBJ2-3,TRBD2,TRBV7-7,CASSEAGGPGDTQYF,TGTGCTAGCAGCGAAGCGGGGGGGCCGGGAGATACGCAGTATTTT
.,TRBJ2-7,.,TRBV24-1,CATSEDSYEQYF,TGTGCCACCAGTGAGGACTCCTACGAGCAGTACTTC
.,TRBJ2-3,.,TRBV5-4,CASSLDRYTDTQYF,TGTGCCAGCAGCTTGGACAGGTACACAGATACGCAGTATTTT
.,TRBJ1-6,.,TRBV13,CASSLRGHSPLHF,TGTGCCAGCAGCCTCAGGGGCCATTCACCCCTCCACTTT
once,TRBJ1-5,.,TRBV19,CASTIGDQPQHF,TGTGCCAGTACTATTGGGGATCAGCCCCAGCATTTT
.,TRBJ2-1,.,TRBV5-1,CASSLVSGAHEQFF,TGCGCCAGCAGCTTGGTTTCCGGTGCACATGAGCAGTTCTTC
.,TRBJ2-4,TRBD1,TRBV7-2,CASSLGRGNIQYF,TGTGCCAGCAGCTTGGGCAGGGGGAACATTCAGTACTTC
once,TRBJ1-1,.,TRBV9,CASSVGIGKSEAFF,TGTGCCAGCAGCGTAGGGATAGGGAAGTCTGAAGCTTTCTTT
.,TRBJ1-5,.,TRBV19,CASSQRVDQPQHF,TGTGCCAGTAGTCAGCGGGTAGACCAGCCCCAGCATTTT
.,TRBJ1-1,TRBD1,TRBV24-1,CATSDPMTGDAFF,TGTGCCACCAGTGACCCCATGACAGGGGACGCTTTCTTT
once,TRBJ1-3,TRBD1,TRBV4-3,CASSPRTGTNTIYF,TGCGCCAGCAGCCCGCGGACAGGGACCAACACCATATATTTT
.,TRBJ1-6,.,TRBV5-1,CASSPQGRNNSPLHF,TGCGCCAGCAGTCCCCAGGGGCGCAATAATTCACCCCTCCACTTT
.,TRBJ2-7,TRBD1,TRBV5-1,CASSSPARGLNEQYF,TGCGCCAGCAGCTCGCCGGCCAGGGGGCTGAACGAGCAGTACTTC
.,TRBJ2-2,.,TRBV19,CASSQQSGRTGELFF,TGTGCCAGTAGTCAGCAGTCAGGGAGGACCGGGGAGCTGTTTTTT
.,TRBJ2-3,TRBD2,TRBV5-4,CASSPRTSGGTQYF,TGTGCCAGCAGCCCCAGGACTAGCGGGGGTACGCAGTATTTT
.,TRBJ1-1,.,TRBV7-9,CASSPQVSRWAFF,TGTGCCAGCAGCCCCCAGGTCTCTCGATGGGCTTTCTTT
.,TRBJ2-5,TRBD2,TRBV12-3/TRBV12-4,CASGSGGAQTQYF,TGTGCCAGCGGAAGCGGGGGGGCTCAGACCCAGTACTTC
once,TRBJ1-1,TRBD1,TRBV6-6,CASSYSTGTGYGEAFF,TGTGCCAGCAGTTACTCAACCGGGACAGGGTATGGTGAAGCTTTCTTT
.,TRBJ1-2,TRBD1,TRBV7-8,CASSLDRGNGYTF,TGTGCCAGCAGCTTAGACAGGGGGAATGGCTACACCTTC
.,TRBJ2-3,.,TRBV19,CASGAQQISTDTQYF,TGTGCCAGTGGGGCCCAACAGATTAGCACAGATACGCAGTATTTT
few,TRBJ2-5,.,TRBV10-3,CAISSTQETQYF,TGTGCCATCAGCTCGACCCAAGAGACCCAGTACTTC
.,TRBJ1-6,TRBD1,TRBV6-5,CASGRDRNSPLHF,TGTGCCAGCGGGAGGGACAGAAATTCACCCCTCCACTTT
.,TRBJ1-3,.,TRBV18,CASSPPGTGNTIYF,TGTGCCAGCTCACCACCAGGTACTGGAAACACCATATATTTT
.,TRBJ2-2,TRBD1,TRBV11-2,CASSLVWLDRGTGELFF,TGTGCCAGCAGCTTAGTCTGGTTAGACAGGGGCACCGGGGAGCTGTTTTTT
.,TRBJ1-2,.,TRBV6-5,CATRPSVANYGYTF,TGTGCCACCCGTCCAAGCGTTGCTAACTATGGCTACACCTTC
.,TRBJ2-1,.,TRBV7-2,CASSLDRENEQFF,TGTGCCAGCAGCTTAGACAGGGAGAATGAGCAGTTCTTC
once,TRBJ2-7,TRBD2,TRBV10-2,CASSESSRGGSYEQYF,TGCGCCAGCAGTGAGTCGAGCCGCGGGGGCTCCTACGAGCAGTACTTC
.,TRBJ2-7,.,TRBV19,CASSILEGGEQYF,TGTGCCAGTAGTATCCTAGAGGGTGGCGAGCAGTACTTC
once,TRBJ2-7,.,TRBV28,CASGVRAYEQYF,TGTGCCAGCGGTGTCAGAGCCTACGAGCAGTACTTC
once,TRBJ1-2,.,TRBV5-4,CASSTPEGGYGYTF,TGTGCCAGCAGCACCCCTGAGGGTGGCTATGGCTACACCTTC
once,TRBJ2-1,TRBD1,TRBV24-1,CATRETGAGSNEQFF,TGTGCCACCAGGGAGACAGGGGCTGGATCCAATGAGCAGTTCTTC
.,TRBJ2-1,.,TRBV27,CASRWGFF,TGTGCCAGTCGGTGGGGGTTCTTC
.,TRBJ2-1,.,TRBV5-1,CASSFGSAGGNEQFF,TGCGCCAGCAGCTTCGGCTCAGCAGGGGGGAATGAGCAGTTCTTC
.,TRBJ2-2,.,TRBV24-1,CATSLGTGELFF,TGTGCCACCAGTCTCGGAACCGGGGAGCTGTTTTTT
.,TRBJ1-1,.,TRBV15,CATSRARANTEAFF,TGTGCCACCAGCAGAGCCCGGGCGAACACTGAAGCTTTCTTT
.,TRBJ1-2,.,TRBV29-1,CSVDSGGYTF,TGCAGCGTTGACAGTGGGGGCTACACCTTC
.,TRBJ1-1,.,TRBV3-1/TRBV3-2,CASSQESAGKGAFF,TGTGCCAGCAGCCAAGAGAGTGCGGGGAAGGGAGCTTTCTTT
.,TRBJ2-7,TRBD2,TRBV3-1/TRBV3-2,CASSRWTSHEQYF,TGTGCCAGCAGCCGGTGGACTAGTCACGAGCAGTACTTC
.,TRBJ2-1,TRBD2,TRBV5-6,CASSLSSGTSFFNEQFF,TGTGCCAGCAGCTTGAGTTCCGGGACTAGCTTTTTTAATGAGCAGTTCTTC
.,TRBJ1-2,TRBD1,TRBV4-1,CASSQNNDRGYGYTF,TGCGCCAGCAGCCAAAATAATGACAGGGGCTATGGCTACACCTTC
.,TRBJ2-5,TRBD2,TRBV6-5,CASSRSGGAYETQYF,TGTGCCAGCAGTCGTAGCGGGGGGGCATATGAGACCCAGTACTTC
.,TRBJ2-3,TRBD1,TRBV15,CATSRGAGGYTDTQYF,TGTGCCACCAGCAGAGGGGCAGGGGGATACACAGATACGCAGTATTTT
.,TRBJ2-1,TRBD1,TRBV5-1,CASSLTPGQGMDEQFF,TGCGCCAGCAGCTTGACTCCGGGACAGGGTATGGATGAGCAGTTCTTC
.,TRBJ2-7,.,TRBV5-1,CASVREGTYEQYF,TGCGCCAGCGTCAGGGAAGGGACCTACGAGCAGTACTTC
.,TRBJ1-3,.,TRBV11-2,CASSFVPENTIYF,TGTGCCAGCAGCTTTGTCCCCGAAAACACCATATATTTT
.,TRBJ2-5,TRBD1,TRBV27,CASSPWTGQETQYF,TGTGCCAGCAGTCCATGGACAGGGCAAGAGACCCAGTACTTC
.,TRBJ1-5,.,TRBV19,CASSILDSNQPQHF,TGTGCCAGTAGTATTTTAGATTCAAATCAGCCCCAGCATTTT
.,TRBJ1-2,.,TRBV6-1,CASSDTSGGYTF,TGTGCCAGCAGTGACACGTCCGGGGGCTACACCTTC
.,TRBJ1-5,.,TRBV28,CASSRFWGGDNQPQHF,TGTGCCAGCAGCCGTTTCTGGGGGGGTGACAATCAGCCCCAGCATTTT
.,TRBJ1-1,.,TRBV10-3,CAISESVSGREAFF,TGTGCCATCAGTGAGTCAGTTTCGGGGCGAGAAGCTTTCTTT